Below are 16 T cell receptor beta chains sequenced from a single sample in a study of T-cell memory formation after mild COVID-19. TCRdb re-called the 5' RACE reads with MiXCR, one entry per CDR3 protein. The profile shows approximately 570,000 distinct CDR3 sequences, roughly 18% of them singletons. Sequencing was done on a sample of PBMCs or a T cell subset sorted from them (not recorded which). Receptor source: an adult woman who had mild COVID-19 (a few samples of this study predate the infection). Cell type and time point are not known.

This clonotype has more than one count but fewer than ten. This chain joins TRBV12-3 or TRBV12-4 and TRBJ2-3; D uncertain. Trimming removed 3 bases at V and 6 bases at J, with 7 bases between. This CDR3 spans 12 amino acids. This chain's CDR3 is CASSFWQDTQYF. The CDR3 nucleotides read TGTGCCAGCAGTTTTTGGCAGGATACGCAGTATTTT.

This clonotype was recorded at least ten times. The rearrangement links TRBV4-3 to TRBJ2-1; TRBD2 matches 10 bases. The length of the CDR3 is 17 residues. Germline V CDR1 and CDR2: LGHNA, YSLEER. V trimming: 0 bases; J trimming: 7 bases; junction bases outside the gene matches: 9. In DNA form, the CDR3 reads TGCGCCAGCAGCCAAGATAGAGGGGGTAGCGGGAGGAATGAGCAGTTCTTC. It is translated as CASSQDRGGSGRNEQFF.

J is TRBJ2-5 and V is TRBV20-1; 7 nucleotides match TRBD2. Trimming at V came to 0 bases and at J to 0 bases, leaving 13 bases not matched to a gene. CDR1 DFQATT and CDR2 SNEGSKA come from the germline V gene (reference sequence). This CDR3 has 18 residues. The CDR3 reads CSARDLAPEAGDQETQYF. The CDR3 nucleotides read TGCAGTGCTAGAGATCTAGCGCCAGAGGCGGGGGACCAAGAGACCCAGTACTTC.

There are a few counts of this clonotype. The chain has TRBV7-9 and TRBJ2-2; D is unresolved. The V gene's germline CDR1 is SEHNR and CDR2 FQNEAQ (reference sequence). V lost 7 bases and J lost 0, with 9 bases in between. This CDR3 contains 14 residues. The CDR3 DNA follows: TGTGCCAGCATACACGAAACGAACACCGGGGAGCTGTTTTTT. It codes for CASIHETNTGELFF.

This clonotype was seen only a few times. J is TRBJ2-1 and V is TRBV27; 9 bases agree with TRBD1. This CDR3 spans 15 amino acids. V was pared by 7 bases and J by 1 base, with 5 bases of the junction left unmatched. CDR1 is MNHEY, CDR2 SMNVEV, per germline (reference sequence). In DNA, the CDR3 is TGTGCCAGCACTTCCGGGACAGGGTCCTACAATGAGCAGTTCTTC. Translation: CASTSGTGSYNEQFF.

The table lists this clonotype with a few counts. The CDR3 reads CASSLQGTSANVLTF. CDR3 sequence (DNA): TGCGCCAGCAGCTTGCAGGGCACGAGTGCCAACGTCCTGACTTTC. This sequence joins TRBV5-1 and TRBJ2-6; possibly TRBD1 for D (5 bases). Germline V lookup: CDR1 SGHRS, CDR2 YFSETQ. V lost 1 base and J 7 bases, leaving 12 bases between the germline ends. CDR3 length equals 15 residues.

This clonotype was detected ten times or more. The chain uses TRBV7-2 and TRBJ2-3; 9 bases align to TRBD2. Per germline, CDR1 SGHTA and CDR2 FQGNSA. Trimming took 6 bases from V and 5 from J; bases not matched to a gene: 6. The CDR3 totals 14 residues. CDR3 coding DNA: TGTGCCAGCAGAGCTGTAGCGGGAGTAGATACGCAGTATTTT. It translates to CASRAVAGVDTQYF.

There are a few counts of this clonotype. V usage is TRBV19 and J usage is TRBJ2-7; D may be TRBD1 (6 bases). The CDR3 length is 15 residues. Germline V gene sequence: CDR1 LNHDA, CDR2 SQIVND (reference sequence). V was clipped by 4 bases and J by 3 bases, with 16 bases between them. The CDR3 DNA sequence: TGTGCCAGTAGTACCCGAGCAGGGGAGAACTACGAGCAGTACTTC. As protein: CASSTRAGENYEQYF.

The table lists this clonotype with a few counts. The chain links TRBV27 to TRBJ2-5; D call uncertain. The CDR3 has 13 amino acids. Trimming cost V 6 bases and J 4 bases, with 12 bases left between them. Germline-derived CDR1 and CDR2 are MNHEY and SMNVEV (reference sequence). The CDR3 DNA follows: TGTGCCAGCAGCCGAGCGAGTCTAGAGACCCAGTACTTC. Amino acids: CASSRASLETQYF.

This clonotype was observed a handful of times. The gene calls are TRBV5-1 and TRBJ2-7; unclear D gene. V lost 3 bases and J lost 2, with 12 bases in between. The CDR3 is 14 amino acids. CDR1 and CDR2 from the germline V gene are SGHRS and YFSETQ. The CDR3 sequence is CASSSLGNAYEQYF. The CDR3 DNA reads TGCGCCAGCAGCTCCCTGGGCAATGCCTACGAGCAGTACTTC.

The chain has TRBV9 and TRBJ2-1; the match to TRBD2 covers 10 bases. This CDR3 has 15 residues. With 4 bases clipped from V and 7 bases from J, the junction kept 8 bases outside the gene matches. CDR1 SGDLS and CDR2 YYNGEE come from the germline V gene. The CDR3 DNA sequence: TGTGCCAGCAGCCCGGGGACTAGCGTCCGGAATGAGCAGTTCTTC. Its translation: CASSPGTSVRNEQFF.

This clonotype was counted between two and nine times. The V and J genes are TRBV20-1 and TRBJ1-5; D remains ambiguous. The germline V and J ends were trimmed by 7 bases and 0 bases, with 10 bases remaining between them. The CDR3 consists of 13 residues. From germline, CDR1 is DFQATT and CDR2 SNEGSKA (reference sequence). The CDR3 DNA reads as TGCAGTGGCCGTCGGGATAGCAATCAGCCCCAGCATTTT. It encodes CSGRRDSNQPQHF.

The rearrangement links TRBV9 to TRBJ2-5, with D perhaps matching TRBD1 (6 bases). This CDR3 has 15 residues. CDR1 and CDR2 (germline): SGDLS, YYNGEE. Deletions cut 1 base from V and 1 base from J, with 11 bases between. The CDR3 DNA reads TGTGCCAGCAGCGTACCACAGGGAACCCAAGAGACCCAGTACTTC. Translating it yields CASSVPQGTQETQYF.

The chain has TRBV2 and TRBJ2-7; 7 bases map to TRBD1. The CDR3 extends over 14 amino acids. Trimming removed 5 bases from V and 2 bases from J; junction bases left unmatched: 6. Per the germline V gene, CDR1 is SNHLY and CDR2 is FYNNEI. The CDR3 DNA reads TGTGCCAGCAGTACACCGGGACAGCCCTACGAGCAGTACTTC. Translated, it gives CASSTPGQPYEQYF.

V gene TRBV29-1 combines with J gene TRBJ1-2, with 10 bases identical to TRBD1. There are 12 residues in the CDR3. V lost 6 bases, J lost 8 bases, and 6 bases stayed unmatched. Germline V CDR1 and CDR2: SQVTM, ANQGSEA. For the CDR3, the DNA is TGCAGCGTGCGACAGGGGGCGAGAGGCTACACCTTC. This encodes CSVRQGARGYTF.

The chain joins TRBV12-3 or TRBV12-4 to TRBJ2-7; the D gene is possibly TRBD2 (5 bases). The V and J ends lost 5 bases and 2 bases respectively, with 19 bases between them. The CDR3 extends over 16 amino acids. The CDR3 DNA reads as TGTGCCAGCAGTCCAAATGGGCGGGTTAAGGCCTACGAGCAGTACTTC. Residues: CASSPNGRVKAYEQYF.